These 20 T cell receptor beta chains were all obtained from the same sample, sequenced in a study. TCRdb analysed the RT-PCR reads with MiXCR anew, one entry per CDR3 protein. The table lists hundreds of thousands of distinct CDR3 sequences, 13% to 15% of them singletons, with 3.6% in the top ten. Sequenced: memory CD4+ T cells from blood. The receptors here all came from a female donor in good health, serving as a healthy control.

The chain is built from TRBV20-1 and TRBJ2-3; D is perhaps TRBD2 (5 bases). The V end lost 5 bases, the J end lost 0 bases, and 15 bases lay between the germline ends. CDR3 size: 15 residues. From germline, CDR1 is DFQATT and CDR2 SNEGSKA (reference sequence). CDR3 DNA sequence: TGCAGTGCTTCCCCGCAGCGGACTAGCACAGATACGCAGTATTTT. Encoded protein: CSASPQRTSTDTQYF.

Comments on this clonotype: At one boundary the junction diverges from the germline segment, which might be a read error. This rearrangement joins TRBV6-1 to TRBJ2-1, with a tentative D call TRBD2 (6 bases). Germline V gene sequence: CDR1 MNHNS, CDR2 SASEGT. CDR3 length equals 11 residues. CDR3 loop: CASSEMGTAFF. The CDR3 DNA is TGTGCCAGCAGTGAAATGGGGACTGCCTTTTTC.

This clonotype has just a few counts. The gene calls are TRBV20-1 and TRBJ2-1; unclear D gene. The V end lost 5 bases, the J end lost 8 bases, and 19 bases lay between the germline ends. The CDR3 consists of 14 residues. Germline lookup yields CDR1 DFQATT and CDR2 SNEGSKA (reference sequence). CDR3 in DNA: TGCAGTGCTCCCGAACGAGCCCGGAACCATGAGCAGTTCTTC. Encoded protein: CSAPERARNHEQFF.

In this sample, this clonotype turned up once. The V call is TRBV3-1, the J call TRBJ2-1, with TRBD1 as a possible D gene (6 bases). Germline values: CDR1 LGHDT, CDR2 YNNKEL (reference sequence). Between the trimmed V and J ends, which lost 9 bases and 10 bases, there was a span of 19 bases. The CDR3 is 13 amino acids. For the CDR3, the DNA is TGTGCCAGTGCGACCGGGCAGGGGCGGGAGCAGTTCTTC. It yields the protein CASATGQGREQFF.

This clonotype was seen many times. The chain carries TRBV4-1 and TRBJ1-2; D gene uncertain. The CDR3 contains 16 residues. The germline V gene has CDR1 MGHRA and CDR2 YSYEKL. The V gene lost 0 bases and the J gene lost 2 bases, with 13 bases spanning the gap. For the CDR3, the DNA is TGCGCCAGCAGCCAAGATCGGGCTTTGGGGAACTATGGCTACACCTTC. It specifies CASSQDRALGNYGYTF.

The V and J genes are TRBV20-1 and TRBJ2-1; 10 positions match TRBD2. With V trimmed by 6 bases and J by 5 bases, 4 bases remained unmatched. This CDR3 has 13 amino acids. The germline V gene has CDR1 DFQATT and CDR2 SNEGSKA (reference sequence). DNA for the CDR3: TGCAGTGCCCCAGCGGGAGGGCACAATGAGCAGTTCTTC. It is translated as CSAPAGGHNEQFF.

This clonotype came up many times. The chain links TRBV3-1 to TRBJ1-1; D possibly corresponds to TRBD1 (5 bases). Trimming stripped 5 bases from V and 4 bases from J, with 11 bases between. The CDR3 spans 13 residues. The germline V gene has CDR1 LGHDT and CDR2 YNNKEL (reference sequence). The CDR3 nucleotides are TGTGCCAGCAGCTCCAGGGAGGGCACTGAAGCTTTCTTT. Translated, it gives CASSSREGTEAFF.

The chain is built from TRBV28 and TRBJ1-2, with 9 bases lining up with TRBD1. The CDR3 is made up of 15 amino acids. In germline, CDR1 is MDHEN, CDR2 SYDVKM. The trim removed 7 bases at V and 3 bases at J, leaving 9 bases unmatched. The CDR3 DNA reads as TGTGCCAGCACGTCGAACGGACAGGGGTACTATGGCTACACCTTC. Encoded protein: CASTSNGQGYYGYTF.

This clonotype turned up a few times. CDR3 sequence: CASSPTSVSSHNEQFF. In nucleotides, the CDR3 is TGTGCCAGCAGCCCGACGAGTGTGAGTAGTCACAATGAGCAGTTCTTC. The V and J genes are TRBV9 and TRBJ2-1; D gene unclear. CDR3 length: 16 residues. Germline V gene lookup returns CDR1 SGDLS and CDR2 YYNGEE. V lost 4 bases and J 5 bases, leaving 19 bases between the germline ends.

The gene calls are TRBV20-1 and TRBJ1-6; D remains unclear. CDR1 is DFQATT, CDR2 SNEGSKA, per germline (reference sequence). CDR3 length: 14 amino acids. Trimming removed 1 base at V and 6 bases at J, with 10 bases between. CDR3 sequence (DNA): TGCAGTGCTAGAGGATGGGGAGTTAATTCACCCCTCCACTTT. As protein: CSARGWGVNSPLHF.

This clonotype was counted a few times. CDR3: CATSAGANVLTF. The CDR3 DNA follows: TGTGCCACCAGTGCTGGGGCCAACGTCCTGACTTTC. This chain uses TRBV24-1 with TRBJ2-6, with D hard to call. The CDR3 sequence is 12 residues long. The V end lost 5 bases, the J end lost 2 bases, and 0 bases lay between the germline ends. Germline CDR1 is KGHDR and CDR2 is SFDVKD.

This clonotype was seen repeatedly, ten times or more. The chain carries TRBV4-1 and TRBJ2-2; D ambiguous. CDR1 is MGHRA, CDR2 YSYEKL, per germline. CDR3 length: 15 residues. V dropped 0 bases and J dropped 0 bases, with 5 bases sitting between them. This CDR3 is CASSQEAANTGELFF. The CDR3 nucleotides are TGCGCCAGCAGCCAAGAGGCAGCGAACACCGGGGAGCTGTTTTTT.

This clonotype was observed a handful of times. The chain employs TRBV6-5 and TRBJ1-2; tentative D call: TRBD1 (5 bases). CDR1 and CDR2 from the germline V gene are MNHEY and SVGAGI. This CDR3 comprises 14 residues. V was cut by 10 bases and J by 4 bases, with 19 bases left in between. The CDR3 coding sequence is TGTGCCATACGGAAAACAGGTTTAGCCTATGGCTACACCTTC. Residues: CAIRKTGLAYGYTF.

This clonotype was seen more than once but under ten times. The chain uses TRBV5-1 and TRBJ2-7; D remains unclear. Germline lookup yields CDR1 SGHRS and CDR2 YFSETQ. The CDR3 covers 12 residues. Trimming shortened V by 5 bases and J by 4 bases, and 10 bases separated the two germline ends. The CDR3 sequence is CASRQEGYEQYF. The CDR3 DNA reads as TGCGCCAGCAGGCAGGAAGGGTACGAGCAGTACTTC.

This chain joins TRBV5-1 and TRBJ2-7; D call uncertain. Germline-derived CDR1 and CDR2 are SGHRS and YFSETQ. There are 15 residues in the CDR3. The V gene lost 0 bases and the J gene lost 1 base, with 11 bases spanning the gap. The CDR3 sequence: CASSLASLTSYEQYF. The CDR3 coding sequence is TGCGCCAGCAGCTTGGCTTCGTTAACTTCCTACGAGCAGTACTTC.

This clonotype has just a few counts. V gene TRBV6-2 or TRBV6-3 combines with J gene TRBJ2-7; D remains unclear. Germline V lookup: CDR1 MNHEY, CDR2 SVGEGT. With 0 bases removed from V and 4 bases from J, the gap between germline ends came to 7 bases. The CDR3 length is 13 residues. CDR3 amino acids: CASSYSFRYEQYF. The CDR3, as DNA: TGTGCCAGCAGTTACTCTTTCAGGTACGAGCAGTACTTC.

This rearrangement joins TRBV5-1 to TRBJ2-3; 8 bases line up with TRBD2. Germline trimming cut 3 bases from V and 0 bases from J; bases unmatched to any gene: 6. The CDR3 contains 16 residues. The V gene's germline CDR1 is SGHRS and CDR2 YFSETQ. Here the CDR3 DNA reads TGCGCCAGCAGCTATGTAGCGGGGCTTAGCACAGATACGCAGTATTTT. It translates to CASSYVAGLSTDTQYF.

The table lists this clonotype with many counts. This sequence joins TRBV12-3 or TRBV12-4 and TRBJ2-7, with 11 bases that match TRBD1. V lost 6 bases to trimming and J lost 5 bases; unmatched junction nucleotides: 15. CDR3 length: 17 amino acids. CDR3 DNA sequence: TGTGCCAGCAGACCTTCATATCGGGACAGGGGGTTCAACGAGCAGTACTTC. Translating it yields CASRPSYRDRGFNEQYF.

The rearrangement uses TRBV20-1 and TRBJ2-3; D call uncertain. V lost 1 base, J lost 6 bases, and 11 bases lay in between. Per germline, CDR1 DFQATT and CDR2 SNEGSKA (reference sequence). The CDR3 length is 13 residues. CDR3: CSARVAAADTQYF. CDR3 coding DNA: TGCAGTGCTAGAGTTGCGGCTGCGGATACGCAGTATTTT.

This clonotype has a handful of counts. As DNA, the CDR3 is TGTGCCAGCAGCTTAGATACGGGAGGGAATGAGCAGTTCTTC. Protein sequence: CASSLDTGGNEQFF. The chain combines TRBV7-6 with TRBJ2-1; 8 bases agree with TRBD2. The germline V gene encodes CDR1 SGHVS and CDR2 FNYEAQ. V dropped 1 base and J dropped 7; count of bases not matched to a gene: 3. CDR3 length: 14 residues.